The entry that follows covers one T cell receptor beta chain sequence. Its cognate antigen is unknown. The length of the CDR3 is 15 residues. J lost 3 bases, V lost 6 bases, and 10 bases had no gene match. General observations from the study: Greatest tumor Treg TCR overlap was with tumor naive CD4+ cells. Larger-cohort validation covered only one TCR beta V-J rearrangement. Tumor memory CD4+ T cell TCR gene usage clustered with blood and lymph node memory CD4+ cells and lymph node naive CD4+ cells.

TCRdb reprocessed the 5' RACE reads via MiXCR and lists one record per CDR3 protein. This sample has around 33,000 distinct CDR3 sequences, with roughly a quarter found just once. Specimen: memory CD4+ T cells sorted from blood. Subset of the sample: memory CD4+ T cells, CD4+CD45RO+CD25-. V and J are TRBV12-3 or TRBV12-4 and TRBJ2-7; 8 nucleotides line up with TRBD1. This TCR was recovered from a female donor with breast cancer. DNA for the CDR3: TGTGCCAGCAGCGCCGGGACAGGACGTCTCTACGAGCAGTACTTC. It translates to CASSAGTGRLYEQYF.